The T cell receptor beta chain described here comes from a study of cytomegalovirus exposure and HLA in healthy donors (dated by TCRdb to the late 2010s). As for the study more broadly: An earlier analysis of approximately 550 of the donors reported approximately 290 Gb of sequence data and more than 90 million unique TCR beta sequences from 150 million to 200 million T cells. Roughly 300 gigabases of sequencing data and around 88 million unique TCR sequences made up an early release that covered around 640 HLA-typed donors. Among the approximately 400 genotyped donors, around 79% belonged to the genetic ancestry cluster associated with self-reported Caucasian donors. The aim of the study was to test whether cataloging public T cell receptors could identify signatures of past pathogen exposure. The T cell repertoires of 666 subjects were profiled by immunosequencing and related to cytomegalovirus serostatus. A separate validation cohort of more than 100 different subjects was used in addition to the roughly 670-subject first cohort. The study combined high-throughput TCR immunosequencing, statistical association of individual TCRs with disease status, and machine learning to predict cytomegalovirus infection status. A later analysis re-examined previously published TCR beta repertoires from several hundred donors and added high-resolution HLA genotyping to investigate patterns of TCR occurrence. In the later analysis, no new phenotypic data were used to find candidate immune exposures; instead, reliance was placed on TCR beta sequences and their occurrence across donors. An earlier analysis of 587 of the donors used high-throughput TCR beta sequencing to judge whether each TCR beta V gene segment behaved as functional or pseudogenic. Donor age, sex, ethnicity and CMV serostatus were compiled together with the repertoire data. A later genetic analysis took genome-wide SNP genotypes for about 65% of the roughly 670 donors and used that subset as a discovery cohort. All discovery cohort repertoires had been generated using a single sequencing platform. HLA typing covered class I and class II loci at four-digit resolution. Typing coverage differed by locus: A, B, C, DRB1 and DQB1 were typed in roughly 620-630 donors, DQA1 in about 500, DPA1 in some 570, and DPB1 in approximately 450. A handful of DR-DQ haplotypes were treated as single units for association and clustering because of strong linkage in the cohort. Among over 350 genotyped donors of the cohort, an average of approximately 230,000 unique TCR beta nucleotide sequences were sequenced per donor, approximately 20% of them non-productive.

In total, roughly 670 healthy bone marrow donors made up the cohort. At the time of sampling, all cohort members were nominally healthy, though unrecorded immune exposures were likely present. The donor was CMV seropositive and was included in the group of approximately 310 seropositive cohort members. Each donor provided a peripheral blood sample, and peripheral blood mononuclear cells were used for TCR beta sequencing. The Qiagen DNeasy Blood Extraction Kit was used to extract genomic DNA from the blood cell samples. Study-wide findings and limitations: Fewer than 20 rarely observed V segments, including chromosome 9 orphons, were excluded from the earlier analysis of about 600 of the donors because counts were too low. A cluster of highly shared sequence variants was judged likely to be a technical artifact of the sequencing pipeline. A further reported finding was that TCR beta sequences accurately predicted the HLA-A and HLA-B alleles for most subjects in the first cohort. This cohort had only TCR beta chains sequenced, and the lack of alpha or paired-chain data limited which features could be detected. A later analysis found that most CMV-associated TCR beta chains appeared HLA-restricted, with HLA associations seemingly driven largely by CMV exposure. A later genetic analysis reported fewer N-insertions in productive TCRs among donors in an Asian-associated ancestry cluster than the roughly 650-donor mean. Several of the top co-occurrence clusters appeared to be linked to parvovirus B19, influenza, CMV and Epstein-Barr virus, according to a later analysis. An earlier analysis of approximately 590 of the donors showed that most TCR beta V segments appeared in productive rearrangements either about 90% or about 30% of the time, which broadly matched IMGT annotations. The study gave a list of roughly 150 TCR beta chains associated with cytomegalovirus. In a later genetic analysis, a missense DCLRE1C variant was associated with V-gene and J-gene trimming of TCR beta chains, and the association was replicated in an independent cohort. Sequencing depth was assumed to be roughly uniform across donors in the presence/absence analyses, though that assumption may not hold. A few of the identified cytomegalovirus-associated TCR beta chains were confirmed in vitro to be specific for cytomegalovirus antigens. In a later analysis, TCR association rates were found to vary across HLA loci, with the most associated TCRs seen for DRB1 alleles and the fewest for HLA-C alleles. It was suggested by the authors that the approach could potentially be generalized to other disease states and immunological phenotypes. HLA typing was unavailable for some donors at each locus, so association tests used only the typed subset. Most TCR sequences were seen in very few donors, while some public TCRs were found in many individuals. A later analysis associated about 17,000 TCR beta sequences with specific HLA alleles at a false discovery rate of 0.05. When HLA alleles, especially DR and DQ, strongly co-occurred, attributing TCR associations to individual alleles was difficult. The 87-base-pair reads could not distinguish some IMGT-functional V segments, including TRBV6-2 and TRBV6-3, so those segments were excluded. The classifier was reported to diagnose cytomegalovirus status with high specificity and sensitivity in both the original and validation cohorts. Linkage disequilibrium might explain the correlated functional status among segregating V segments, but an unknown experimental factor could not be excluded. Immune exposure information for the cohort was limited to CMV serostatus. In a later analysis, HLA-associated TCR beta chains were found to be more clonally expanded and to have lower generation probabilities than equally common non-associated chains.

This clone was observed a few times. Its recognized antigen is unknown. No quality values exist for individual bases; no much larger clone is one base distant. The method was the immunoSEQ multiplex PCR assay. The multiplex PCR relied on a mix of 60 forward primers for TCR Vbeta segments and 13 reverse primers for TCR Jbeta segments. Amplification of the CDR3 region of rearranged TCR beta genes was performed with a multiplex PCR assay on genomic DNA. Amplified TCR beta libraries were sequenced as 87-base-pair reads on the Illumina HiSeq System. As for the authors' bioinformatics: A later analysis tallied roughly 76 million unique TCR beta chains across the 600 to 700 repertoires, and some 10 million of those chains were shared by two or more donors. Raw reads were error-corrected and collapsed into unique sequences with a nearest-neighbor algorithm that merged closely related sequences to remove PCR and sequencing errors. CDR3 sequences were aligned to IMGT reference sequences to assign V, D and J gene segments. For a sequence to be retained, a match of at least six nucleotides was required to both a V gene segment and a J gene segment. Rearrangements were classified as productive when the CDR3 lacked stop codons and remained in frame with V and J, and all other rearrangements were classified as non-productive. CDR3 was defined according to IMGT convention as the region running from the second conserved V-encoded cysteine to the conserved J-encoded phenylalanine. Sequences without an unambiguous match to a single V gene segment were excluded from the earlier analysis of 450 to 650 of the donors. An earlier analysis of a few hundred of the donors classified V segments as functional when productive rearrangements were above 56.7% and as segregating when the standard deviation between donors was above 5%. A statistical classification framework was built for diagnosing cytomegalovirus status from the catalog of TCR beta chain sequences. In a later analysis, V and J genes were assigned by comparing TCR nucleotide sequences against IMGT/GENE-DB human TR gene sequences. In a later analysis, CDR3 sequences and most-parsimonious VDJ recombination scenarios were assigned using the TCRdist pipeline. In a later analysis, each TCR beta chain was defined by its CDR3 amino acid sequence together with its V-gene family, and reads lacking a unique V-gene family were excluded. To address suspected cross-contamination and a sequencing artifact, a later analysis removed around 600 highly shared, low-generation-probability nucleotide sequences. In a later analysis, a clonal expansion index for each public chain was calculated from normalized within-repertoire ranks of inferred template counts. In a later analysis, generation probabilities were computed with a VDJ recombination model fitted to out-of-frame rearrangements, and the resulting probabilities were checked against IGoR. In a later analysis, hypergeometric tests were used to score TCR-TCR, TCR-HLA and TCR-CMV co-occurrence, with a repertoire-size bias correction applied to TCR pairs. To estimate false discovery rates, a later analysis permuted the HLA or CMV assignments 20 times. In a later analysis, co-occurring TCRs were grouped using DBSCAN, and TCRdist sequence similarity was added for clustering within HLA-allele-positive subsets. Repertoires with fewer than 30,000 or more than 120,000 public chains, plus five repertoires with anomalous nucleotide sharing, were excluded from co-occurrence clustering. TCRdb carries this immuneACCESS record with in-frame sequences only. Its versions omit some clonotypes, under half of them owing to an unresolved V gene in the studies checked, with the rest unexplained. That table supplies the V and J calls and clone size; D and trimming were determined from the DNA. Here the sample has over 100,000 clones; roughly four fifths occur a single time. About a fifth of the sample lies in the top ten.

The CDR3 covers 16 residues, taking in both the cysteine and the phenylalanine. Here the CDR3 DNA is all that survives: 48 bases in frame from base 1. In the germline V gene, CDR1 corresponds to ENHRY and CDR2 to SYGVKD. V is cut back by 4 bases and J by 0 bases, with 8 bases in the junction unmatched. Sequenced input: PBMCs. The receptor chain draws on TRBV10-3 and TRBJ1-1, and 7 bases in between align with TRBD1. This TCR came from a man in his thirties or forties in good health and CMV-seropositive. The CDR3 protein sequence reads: CAISGKDRLLNTEAFF. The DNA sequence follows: TGTGCCATCAGTGGAAAGGACAGGCTTTTGAACACTGAAGCTTTCTTT.